The rows below give T cell receptor beta chains drawn from one sample of a study of blood T cell repertoires in COVID-19. The protocol was immunoSEQ multiplex PCR, while the TCRdb copy is restricted to in-frame clones and leaves out a portion. Of almost 250,000 clones listed, approximately 86% are singletons. Source material: PBMCs or T cells enriched from blood (not recorded which). These receptors originate from a woman in her fifties or sixties who had recovered from COVID-19. Both conserved end residues are part of each CDR3. D genes are given only for firm matches. The size field is filled for only some rows; it gives once, few, many or a size class.

v_call	d_call	j_call	clone_size	cdr3_aa	cdr3_nt
TRBV12-5	-	TRBJ1-5	-	CASGFGSSPSNQPQHF	TGTGCTAGTGGTTTCGGTTCGAGCCCCAGCAATCAGCCCCAGCATTTT
TRBV30	TRBD1	TRBJ1-2	-	CAWSRTGDIYGYTF	TGTGCCTGGAGTCGGACAGGGGATATCTATGGCTACACCTTC
TRBV5-4	TRBD1	TRBJ2-7	few	CASSSGQSYEQYF	TGTGCCAGCAGCTCGGGACAGTCCTACGAGCAGTACTTC
TRBV10-2	TRBD1	TRBJ2-7	-	CASRGQGTYEQYF	TGCGCCAGCAGAGGACAGGGAACCTACGAGCAGTACTTC
TRBV28	-	TRBJ2-7	-	CASSATGWVMRSVDYEQYF	TGTGCCAGCAGTGCCACGGGCTGGGTTATGCGTAGCGTGGACTACGAGCAGTACTTC
TRBV4-1	-	TRBJ2-3	-	CASSQVAASEDTQYF	TGCGCCAGCAGCCAAGTAGCAGCGTCGGAAGATACGCAGTATTTT
TRBV15	-	TRBJ2-7	-	CATSRDLGGSEQYF	TGTGCCACCAGCAGAGATCTCGGGGGATCCGAGCAGTACTTC
TRBV7-9	-	TRBJ2-7	-	CASSLSYNTYEQYF	TGTGCCAGCAGCTTATCGTACAATACCTACGAGCAGTACTTC
TRBV30	TRBD1	TRBJ1-1	-	CAWRGQLGTEAFF	TGTGCCTGGAGGGGACAGTTAGGCACTGAAGCTTTCTTT
TRBV25-1	TRBD2	TRBJ2-5	-	CASNRASGRQETQYF	TGTGCCAGCAACAGGGCTAGCGGGAGGCAAGAGACCCAGTACTTC
TRBV15	TRBD2	TRBJ2-5	-	CATSRGSGVGAGGGETQYF	TGTGCCACCAGCAGAGGGTCTGGGGTGGGAGCGGGAGGGGGAGAGACCCAGTACTTC